Listed here are 23 T cell receptor beta chains from one sample, sequenced in a study of regulatory T cells in long-lasting Graves disease. Library construction for TCR beta used iRepertoire HTBI primers and Arm-PCR of CDR3 regions. A single record per CDR3 protein comes from TCRdb applying MiXCR to the multiplex PCR reads. Among about 540,000 distinct CDR3 sequences listed, roughly 12% were seen once. Time point reported: newly diagnosed GD, antithyroid drugs for less than 3 months. There was RNA extracted from PBMCs, and the TCR library was made from it. This same sample was also part of a study on T cells in Graves' hyperthyroidism and ophthalmopathy.

This specimen was peripheral blood mononuclear cells (PBMCs), taken at new diagnosis, from a patient treated with antithyroid drugs. The receptors were gathered from a man aged 25 to 45 with Graves disease.

Only a few counts were recorded for this clonotype. This sequence joins TRBV20-1 and TRBJ2-1, with 7 bases aligning to TRBD2. V was pared by 3 bases and J by 0 bases, with 17 bases of the junction left unmatched. Germline V gives CDR1 DFQATT, CDR2 SNEGSKA (reference sequence). The CDR3 has 19 residues. Here the CDR3 reads CSARGAASGGGFSYNEQFF. In DNA form, the CDR3 reads TGCAGTGCTAGGGGCGCCGCTAGTGGGGGAGGGTTCTCCTACAATGAGCAGTTCTTC.

At least ten counts were recorded for this clonotype. The chain carries TRBV7-2 and TRBJ1-5; TRBD1 agrees at 7 bases. The CDR3 is made up of 15 amino acids. Germline V gene data show CDR1 as SGHTA and CDR2 as FQGNSA. After removal of 6 bases from V and 4 bases from J, the junction contained 9 bases not matched to a gene. CDR3 DNA sequence: TGTGCCAGCAGTGACACAGGGGTTCGTAATCAGCCCCAGCATTTT. Residues: CASSDTGVRNQPQHF.

The sample holds many counts of this clonotype. The chain has TRBV2 and TRBJ1-2; D gene unclear. The germline V gene encodes CDR1 SNHLY and CDR2 FYNNEI. The CDR3 is 14 amino acids. Trimming removed 6 bases at V and 0 bases at J, with 11 bases between. The CDR3 loop is CASRRASTNYGYTF. The CDR3 DNA sequence: TGTGCCAGCAGGAGAGCCAGCACTAACTATGGCTACACCTTC.

A few counts support this clonotype. The J gene is TRBJ1-4, the V gene TRBV30; a weak D match, TRBD1 (6 bases). Trimming removed 3 bases at V and 7 bases at J, with 24 bases between. The CDR3 spans 17 residues. Germline CDR1 reads GTSNPN; CDR2 reads SVGIG (reference sequence). The CDR3, as DNA: TGTGCCTGGAGAGGGGCAGGGGACTTCACAAGAGGTGAAAAACTGTTTTTT. It specifies CAWRGAGDFTRGEKLFF.

V usage is TRBV14 and J usage is TRBJ2-1; the match to TRBD2 covers 7 bases. Germline values: CDR1 SGHDN, CDR2 FVKESK. The CDR3 covers 16 residues. V lost 1 base, J lost 0 bases, and 3 bases stayed unmatched. The CDR3 spells CASSQASGISYNEQFF. The CDR3 DNA follows: TGTGCCAGCAGCCAAGCAAGCGGGATCTCCTACAATGAGCAGTTCTTC.

This clonotype was seen at least ten times. V gene TRBV12-3 or TRBV12-4 combines with J gene TRBJ1-2, with 8 bases matching TRBD1. The trim removed 5 bases at V and 8 bases at J, leaving 7 bases unmatched. The CDR3 totals 13 residues. CDR3 region: CASSPDRGWGYTF. Written as DNA, the CDR3 is TGTGCCAGCAGTCCTGACAGGGGATGGGGCTACACCTTC.

This clonotype was recorded a few times. V is TRBV3-1 and J is TRBJ2-2; 13 bases fit TRBD2. Germline CDR1 is LGHDT and CDR2 is YNNKEL (reference sequence). V shed 4 bases and J 0 bases; nucleotides not matched to a gene: 5. CDR3 length: 18 residues. The CDR3 DNA reads TGTGCCAGCAGCCTGGGACTAGCGGGAAACACGAACACCGGGGAGCTGTTTTTT. The encoded protein is CASSLGLAGNTNTGELFF.

This clonotype showed up many times. The CDR3 coding sequence is TGTGCCAGCAGTTCCAGACAGGGGGCATCGGGCAATCAGCCCCAGCATTTT. It specifies CASSSRQGASGNQPQHF. The J gene is TRBJ1-5, the V gene TRBV6-5; 10 positions agree with TRBD1. V was pared by 4 bases and J by 2 bases, with 8 bases of the junction left unmatched. The CDR3 has 17 amino acids. CDR1 is MNHEY, CDR2 SVGAGI, per germline.

This clonotype was observed many times. The rearrangement links TRBV7-2 to TRBJ2-4; the D call may be TRBD1 or TRBD2 (6 bases each). The CDR3 extends over 13 amino acids. The V end lost 6 bases, the J end lost 10 bases, and 16 bases lay between the germline ends. The germline CDR1 and CDR2 sequences are SGHTA and FQGNSA. The CDR3 bases are TGTGCCAGCAGTTACATACAGGGAGGAATTCAGTACTTC. It translates to CASSYIQGGIQYF.

At least ten counts were recorded for this clonotype. This chain joins TRBV5-5 and TRBJ2-7, with D perhaps TRBD2 (6 bases). Germline CDR1 SGHKS, CDR2 YYEKEE (reference sequence). This CDR3 comprises 15 residues. Trimming stripped 4 bases from V and 0 bases from J, with 14 bases between. The CDR3, as DNA: TGTGCCAGCAGCCTCGGCGGGACTTACTCCTACGAGCAGTACTTC. Its protein is CASSLGGTYSYEQYF.

Note on this clonotype: Possible read error: a much larger clone is one base away. This chain joins TRBV12-3 or TRBV12-4 and TRBJ2-7; 9 bases line up with TRBD2. This CDR3 is 13 amino acids long. V shed 7 bases and J 7 bases; nucleotides not matched to a gene: 8. The CDR3 DNA is TGTGCCAGCACCTCTAGCGGGATCGATGAGCAGTACTTC. Its protein is CASTSSGIDEQYF.

In this sample, this clonotype turned up many times. The rearrangement links TRBV28 to TRBJ1-6, with 9 positions matching TRBD1. CDR1 MDHEN and CDR2 SYDVKM come from the germline V gene. The V gene end was trimmed by 6 bases and the J gene end by 3 bases; junction bases not matched to a gene: 0. This CDR3 spans 14 amino acids. CDR3 coding DNA: TGTGCCAGCAGGGGACAGGGCTATAATTCACCCCTCCACTTT. It yields the protein CASRGQGYNSPLHF.

This chain links TRBV29-1 with TRBJ2-7; 7 nucleotides agree with TRBD2. Germline-derived CDR1 and CDR2 are SQVTM and ANQGSEA. V dropped 7 bases and J dropped 4; count of bases not matched to a gene: 10. The CDR3 totals 13 residues. The CDR3 sequence is CSAAGRERYEQYF. The CDR3 DNA reads as TGCAGCGCCGCGGGGCGGGAGAGATACGAGCAGTACTTC.

This clonotype occurred many times. The V gene is TRBV12-3 or TRBV12-4, the J gene TRBJ2-3; no reliable D call. This CDR3 spans 15 amino acids. Trimming took off 5 bases at V and 0 bases at J, with 12 bases between the two ends. The CDR3: CASSPNQRSTDTQYF. Here the CDR3 DNA reads TGTGCCAGCAGTCCGAATCAACGGAGCACAGATACGCAGTATTTT.

A note on this clonotype: Only one base separates this from a far larger clonotype, so it likely reflects a read error. This rearrangement joins TRBV2 to TRBJ2-1; D gene ambiguous. The CDR3 contains 12 residues. Trimming cost V 7 bases and J 10 bases, with 14 bases left between them. CDR1 is SNHLY, CDR2 FYNNEI, per germline. The CDR3 region is CASNSGHDEQFF. For the CDR3, the DNA is TGTGCCAGCAATTCGGGTCACGACGAGCAGTTCTTC.

The rearrangement links TRBV2 to TRBJ2-4; a possible D gene is TRBD2 (6 bases). V lost 4 bases to trimming and J lost 8 bases, with 12 bases between them. This CDR3 comprises 13 residues. CDR1 SNHLY and CDR2 FYNNEI come from the germline V gene. CDR3 loop: CASSVREADIQYF. CDR3 bases: TGTGCCAGCAGTGTGAGGGAGGCAGACATTCAGTACTTC.

Remarks on this clonotype: A far larger clone is a single base away, which makes a read error likely. J is TRBJ2-7 and V is TRBV12-3 or TRBV12-4; 7 nucleotides agree with TRBD2. The CDR3 sequence is 16 residues long. The V gene end was trimmed by 3 bases and the J gene end by 7 bases; junction bases not matched to a gene: 15. As DNA, the CDR3 is TGTGCCAGCAGTTTGGGCTATGCGGGAGTCGGCAATGAGCAGTACTTC. Translating it yields CASSLGYAGVGNEQYF.

The chain combines TRBV19 with TRBJ2-7; 7 bases agree with TRBD2. Germline V CDR1 and CDR2: LNHDA, SQIVND (reference sequence). J was trimmed by 0 bases and V by 4 bases; bases with no gene match: 6. The CDR3 runs 15 residues. Here the CDR3 reads CASSTLGRASYEQYF. DNA of the CDR3: TGTGCCAGTAGTACCCTTGGGAGGGCCTCCTACGAGCAGTACTTC.

This clonotype was detected ten times or more. This chain connects TRBV11-3 to TRBJ2-1; 9 bases agree with TRBD2. This CDR3 spans 17 amino acids. V lost 1 base to trimming and J lost 1 base; unmatched junction nucleotides: 5. Germline lookup yields CDR1 SGHNT and CDR2 YENEEA. The CDR3 loop is CASSLVRTSGSYNEQFF. CDR3 DNA sequence: TGTGCCAGCAGCTTAGTCCGTACTAGCGGGTCCTACAATGAGCAGTTCTTC.

Only a few counts were recorded for this clonotype. The rearrangement links TRBV3-1 to TRBJ1-6; tentative D call: TRBD1 (5 bases). The CDR3 spans 12 residues. The V end was cut by 7 bases, the J end by 7 bases, with 8 bases between. Germline V lookup: CDR1 LGHDT, CDR2 YNNKEL (reference sequence). The CDR3 sequence: CASKGHNSPLHF. The CDR3 DNA sequence: TGTGCCAGCAAGGGGCACAATTCACCCCTCCACTTT.

This chain joins TRBV27 and TRBJ1-5; D is possibly TRBD1 (5 bases). The CDR3 is 14 amino acids. Germline V gene sequence: CDR1 MNHEY, CDR2 SMNVEV (reference sequence). V lost 5 bases, J lost 3 bases, and 11 bases lay in between. CDR3 nucleotides: TGTGCCAGCAGTGGAATGGGGCACAATCAGCCCCAGCATTTT. It yields the protein CASSGMGHNQPQHF.

To note about this clonotype: A read error may be the cause here, since a much bigger clone is one base away. The chain combines TRBV3-1 with TRBJ2-7; a possible D gene is TRBD2 (7 bases). CDR1 is LGHDT and CDR2 is YNNKEL in the germline V gene (reference sequence). V gave up 1 base and J gave up 7 bases, with 14 bases separating them. The CDR3 runs 14 residues. The CDR3 nucleotides read TGTGCCAGCAGCCAAGGGGCAAGGGGGGGTGAGCAGTACTTC. It yields the protein CASSQGARGGEQYF.

This clonotype came up many times. V usage is TRBV28 and J usage is TRBJ2-1; D gene uncertain. Germline V gene data show CDR1 as MDHEN and CDR2 as SYDVKM. The germline V and J ends were trimmed by 7 bases and 4 bases, with 8 bases remaining between them. The CDR3 has 12 residues. Here the CDR3 reads CASNYQYNEQFF. The DNA of the CDR3 is TGTGCCAGCAATTATCAATACAATGAGCAGTTCTTC.